Below, 5 T cell receptor beta chains from the same sample are listed, as sequenced in a study of blood T cell repertoires in COVID-19. Method: immunoSEQ multiplex PCR; TCRdb's copy keeps in-frame clones and lacks some. The data contain about 14,000 clones, around 90% of them seen just once; the ten biggest clones take up 8.1%. Source material: peripheral blood. Every receptor here comes from a human donor in a cohort sampled during active COVID-19.

This chain links TRBV6-6 with TRBJ1-2; perhaps TRBD1 as D (6 bases). Trimming left V 5 bases short and J 6 bases short, with 13 bases between. Looked up from germline, CDR1 is MNHNY and CDR2 is SVGAGI (reference sequence). The CDR3 is 13 amino acids. Here the CDR3 reads CASSLGQSDGYTF. CDR3 nucleotide sequence: TGTGCCAGCAGTCTCGGACAGTCCGATGGCTACACCTTC.

The CDR3 spells CAISESRSIYEQYF. Written as DNA, the CDR3 is TGTGCCATCAGTGAGTCGCGGAGTATTTACGAGCAGTACTTC. V is TRBV10-3 and J is TRBJ2-7; D is uncertain. V shed 0 bases and J shed 4 bases, with 10 bases lying between them. Germline V gene data show CDR1 as ENHRY and CDR2 as SYGVKD. The CDR3 has 14 amino acids.

The chain recombines TRBV4-2 with TRBJ2-4; the D is unclear. V lost 0 bases, J lost 0 bases, and 6 bases lay in between. The CDR3 has 15 amino acids. Germline V gene lookup returns CDR1 LGHNA and CDR2 YNFKEQ. CDR3 sequence: CASSQEHLAKNIQYF. CDR3 DNA: TGTGCCAGCAGCCAAGAGCACTTAGCCAAAAACATTCAGTACTTC.

The gene calls are TRBV18 and TRBJ2-5; D possibly corresponds to TRBD2 (5 bases). V was cut by 5 bases and J by 7 bases, with 17 bases left in between. CDR1 is KGHSH and CDR2 is LQKENI in the germline V gene. There are 14 residues in the CDR3. The CDR3 region is CASSLDSREVTQYF. CDR3 coding DNA: TGTGCCAGCTCATTGGACTCTCGAGAAGTGACCCAGTACTTC.

The chain links TRBV7-7 to TRBJ2-5; 9 bases agree with TRBD1. The germline gives CDR1 SSHAT, CDR2 FNYEAQ (reference sequence). The length of the CDR3 is 14 residues. The trim removed 5 bases at V and 4 bases at J, leaving 5 bases unmatched. CDR3 DNA sequence: TGTGCCAGCAGCCAGTGGACAGGGGTAGAGACCCAGTACTTC. Protein: CASSQWTGVETQYF.